The clone carrying this T cell receptor (beta chain) was found many times. The data were obtained in a study of neurological immune-mediated disorders. One entry per CDR3 protein results from TCRdb running MiXCR on the 5' RACE reads. In the table there are some 46,000 distinct CDR3 sequences, 10% of which are singletons. The sample comprised PBMCs. The source is a man in his 70s with HTLV-1-associated myelopathy (HAM/TSP).

CDR3 residues: CASTRDRPNTEAFF. CDR3 nucleotide sequence: TGTGCCAGCACCCGGGACAGGCCTAACACTGAAGCTTTCTTT. The chain recombines TRBV6-2 or TRBV6-3 with TRBJ1-1, with 8 bases matching TRBD1. The CDR3 runs 14 residues. The ends lost 7 bases at V and 2 bases at J; junction bases unmatched: 6. Per germline, CDR1 MNHEY and CDR2 SVGEGT.